The 22 T cell receptor beta chains presented below share a single source sample, sequenced in a study of shared clonotypes between healthy human individuals. Profiling relied on immunoSEQ multiplex PCR, and the TCRdb table lists in-frame clones only, not all of them. The sample consists of 600,000 to 750,000 clones, around 90% of them appearing once. Sequenced: memory CD8+ T cells from PBMCs. Sample subset: CD45RO+ cells pooled with CCR7-negative TemRA cells. Receptor source: a young man in good health. Some clones in this sample may be carry-over from other donors' samples.

This clone was counted once. This rearrangement joins TRBV5-6 to TRBJ2-7; a possible D gene is TRBD2 (6 bases). Germline CDR1 SGHDT, CDR2 YYEEEE. Trimming removed 2 bases at V and 7 bases at J, with 13 bases between. This CDR3 spans 13 amino acids. CDR3 in amino acids: CASSFRETWEQYF. CDR3 in DNA: TGTGCCAGCAGCTTTCGGGAGACGTGGGAGCAGTACTTC.

This chain uses TRBV5-6 with TRBJ2-7; unclear D gene. Looked up from germline, CDR1 is SGHDT and CDR2 is YYEEEE. The CDR3 consists of 14 residues. The ends were cut back, 0 bases at V and 2 bases at J, with 9 bases in the middle. CDR3 bases: TGTGCCAGCAGCTTGGCCGCCAGACCCTACGAGCAGTACTTC. Translation gives CASSLAARPYEQYF.

The chain has TRBV2 and TRBJ1-3; 9 nucleotides agree with TRBD1. This CDR3 contains 17 residues. The V and J ends lost 1 base and 3 bases, in that order; junction bases with no gene match: 7. Germline CDR1 reads SNHLY; CDR2 reads FYNNEI. The CDR3 DNA reads as TGTGCCAGCAGTGAAGATCTCGGGGACAGGGTTGGAAACACCATATATTTT. It codes for CASSEDLGDRVGNTIYF.

Remarks on this clone: This sample includes further DNA sequences coding for the same CDR3. The CDR3 region has the DNA TGTGCCAGCAGCTTAGTTGGCAATGAGCAGTTCTTC. Its translation is CASSLVGNEQFF. The J gene is TRBJ2-1, the V gene TRBV7-9; D remains unclear. The V gene's germline CDR1 is SEHNR and CDR2 FQNEAQ (reference sequence). V gave up 1 base and J gave up 6 bases, with 4 bases separating them. This CDR3 has 12 amino acids.

The chain joins TRBV27 to TRBJ2-2; 7 bases match TRBD2. CDR3 length: 15 amino acids. V dropped 5 bases and J dropped 3; count of bases not matched to a gene: 6. Germline V gene lookup returns CDR1 MNHEY and CDR2 SMNVEV (reference sequence). The CDR3 loop is CASSPREAYTGELFF. The CDR3 region has the DNA TGTGCCAGCAGTCCCCGGGAGGCGTACACCGGGGAGCTGTTTTTT.

The rearrangement links TRBV7-9 to TRBJ2-1; TRBD2 aligns across 8 bases. CDR1 is SEHNR and CDR2 is FQNEAQ in the germline V gene (reference sequence). This CDR3 has 16 amino acids. V lost 5 bases and J lost 4; bases outside the gene matches: 10. In nucleotides, the CDR3 is TGTGCCAGCAGCCGTAGTAGCGGGAATATATACAATGAGCAGTTCTTC. Translation: CASSRSSGNIYNEQFF.

The V and J genes are TRBV27 and TRBJ2-2; TRBD1 agrees at 7 bases. After removal of 1 base from V and 0 bases from J, the junction contained 5 bases not matched to a gene. CDR1 MNHEY and CDR2 SMNVEV come from the germline V gene (reference sequence). This CDR3 region has 17 residues. In nucleotides, the CDR3 is TGTGCCAGCAGTTTATTCGGGACAGCACCGAACACCGGGGAGCTGTTTTTT. It codes for CASSLFGTAPNTGELFF.

The chain couples TRBV10-3 to TRBJ2-7; the D is unclear. The CDR3 is 15 residues long. Germline CDR1 ENHRY, CDR2 SYGVKD. V was pared by 0 bases and J by 7 bases, with 16 bases between. The CDR3 protein is CAISESAGRPREQYF. The CDR3 nucleotides read TGTGCCATCAGTGAGTCGGCCGGAAGACCGCGGGAGCAGTACTTC.

The chain employs TRBV4-3 and TRBJ2-3; perhaps TRBD2 as D (6 bases). Germline loops: CDR1 LGHNA, CDR2 YSLEER. This CDR3 has 17 amino acids. The V gene lost 4 bases and the J gene lost 0 bases, with 17 bases spanning the gap. The CDR3 region is CASSPSTSWSSTDTQYF. CDR3 bases: TGCGCCAGCAGCCCCAGCACTAGCTGGTCTAGCACAGATACGCAGTATTTT.

V and J are TRBV28 and TRBJ2-3; D possibly corresponds to TRBD2 (5 bases). The CDR3 contains 15 residues. The germline V gene encodes CDR1 MDHEN and CDR2 SYDVKM. V gave up 3 bases and J gave up 0 bases, with 10 bases separating them. Here the CDR3 reads CASSLVAPSTDTQYF. The CDR3 DNA is TGTGCCAGCAGTTTGGTAGCGCCTAGCACAGATACGCAGTATTTT.

J is TRBJ2-1 and V is TRBV7-6; 9 bases agree with TRBD1. CDR3 length equals 16 residues. Germline assignment: CDR1 SGHVS and CDR2 FNYEAQ. V dropped 5 bases and J dropped 4; count of bases not matched to a gene: 9. In nucleotides, the CDR3 is TGTGCCAGCAGCGCGGGACCGGGACAGGGTTACAATGAGCAGTTCTTC. This sequence encodes CASSAGPGQGYNEQFF.

This clone occurred once. The chain combines TRBV9 with TRBJ2-7, with D perhaps assigned TRBD1 or TRBD2 (6 bases each). Germline loops: CDR1 SGDLS, CDR2 YYNGEE. Deletions cut 0 bases from V and 1 base from J, with 11 bases between. The CDR3 runs 15 residues. For the CDR3, the DNA is TGTGCCAGCAGCGTAGCTACGGGGGCTTCCTACGAGCAGTACTTC. Translating it yields CASSVATGASYEQYF.

The V call is TRBV4-1, the J call TRBJ2-1; tentative D call: TRBD2 (5 bases). V lost 3 bases to trimming and J lost 9 bases, with 12 bases between them. The CDR3 loop spans 13 amino acids. CDR1 is MGHRA, CDR2 YSYEKL, per germline. CDR3 in amino acids: CASSHEGFGEQFF. Written as DNA, the CDR3 is TGCGCCAGCAGCCACGAGGGTTTCGGTGAGCAGTTCTTC.

CDR3 nucleotide sequence: TGTGCCAGCAGTCCCCTCCGGGGGCCGGGGGGCGGCTACACCTTC. This encodes CASSPLRGPGGGYTF. This sequence joins TRBV27 and TRBJ1-2, with a possible D match to TRBD1 (6 bases). The ends were cut back, 5 bases at V and 8 bases at J, with 21 bases in the middle. The germline V gene has CDR1 MNHEY and CDR2 SMNVEV (reference sequence). This CDR3 spans 15 amino acids.

This chain uses TRBV30 with TRBJ2-3, with 8 bases identical to TRBD1. The V segment lost 7 bases and the J segment 2 bases; nucleotides outside the gene matches: 8. The CDR3 has 14 amino acids. Germline V gene data show CDR1 as GTSNPN and CDR2 as SVGIG (reference sequence). This chain's CDR3 is CASTGGLITDTQYF. The CDR3 region has the DNA TGTGCCTCTACAGGGGGTTTGATCACAGATACGCAGTATTTT. Supplemented by reference TRBV30 and TRBJ2-3, the full variable domain reads SQTIHQWPATLVQPVGSPLSLECTVEGTSNPNLYWYRQAAGRGLQLLFYSVGIGQISSEVPQNLSASRPQDRQFILSSKKLLLSDSGFYLCASTGGLITDTQYFGPGTRLTVL.

This clone was seen more than once but under ten times. The chain links TRBV7-6 to TRBJ1-1; no clear D gene. V was clipped by 2 bases and J by 0 bases, with 7 bases between them. This CDR3 has 14 residues. Germline assignment: CDR1 SGHVS and CDR2 FNYEAQ. The CDR3 protein is CASSLLELNTEAFF. CDR3 bases: TGTGCCAGCAGCTTACTTGAGCTGAACACTGAAGCTTTCTTT.

This clone appeared a few times. The chain joins TRBV2 to TRBJ2-2, with a weak D call TRBD1 (5 bases). The CDR3 sequence is 14 residues long. Germline assignment: CDR1 SNHLY and CDR2 FYNNEI. The germline V and J ends were trimmed by 3 bases and 0 bases, with 5 bases remaining between them. In DNA, the CDR3 is TGTGCCAGCAGTGACAGGGCGAACACCGGGGAGCTGTTTTTT. The encoded protein is CASSDRANTGELFF. Together with reference TRBV2 and TRBJ2-2, the CDR3 gives the full variable domain: EPEVTQTPSHQVTQMGQEVILRCVPISNHLYFYWYRQILGQKVEFLVSFYNNEISEKSEIFDDQFSVERPDGSNFTLKIRSTKLEDSAMYFCASSDRANTGELFFGEGSRLTVL.

This chain connects TRBV16 to TRBJ1-4; D may be TRBD1 (6 bases). The germline CDR1 and CDR2 sequences are KGHSY and FQNENV. V dropped 3 bases and J dropped 8 bases, with 16 bases sitting between them. The CDR3 is 15 residues long. The CDR3 spells CASSHVSGVREKLFF. CDR3 sequence (DNA): TGTGCCAGCAGCCACGTTTCAGGGGTTCGCGAAAAACTGTTTTTT.

The chain employs TRBV5-1 and TRBJ1-5; 7 nucleotides line up with TRBD1. Germline CDR1 reads SGHRS; CDR2 reads YFSETQ. V shed 1 base and J 4 bases; nucleotides not matched to a gene: 2. The CDR3 has 14 amino acids. CDR3 in DNA: TGCGCCAGCAGCTTGTGGGACAGAAATCAGCCCCAGCATTTT. It codes for CASSLWDRNQPQHF. The complete variable domain, with remaining parts taken from reference TRBV5-1 and TRBJ1-5, reads KAGVTQTPRYLIKTRGQQVTLSCSPISGHRSVSWYQQTPGQGLQFLFEYFSETQRNKGNFPGRFSGRQFSNSRSEMNVSTLELGDSALYLCASSLWDRNQPQHFGDGTRLSIL.

This clone showed up just once. This chain links TRBV4-1 with TRBJ1-2; D ambiguous. Germline lookup yields CDR1 MGHRA and CDR2 YSYEKL. The CDR3 totals 13 residues. Trimming took 0 bases from V and 8 from J, leaving 10 bases between them. CDR3 amino acids: CASSQDPVEGYTF. The CDR3 DNA sequence: TGCGCCAGCAGCCAAGACCCAGTGGAAGGCTACACCTTC.

This clone was observed once. The chain carries TRBV7-6 and TRBJ2-2; TRBD1 might be the D (5 bases). The CDR3 is 17 residues long. Trimming removed 5 bases from V and 0 bases from J, with 16 bases in between. CDR1 is SGHVS, CDR2 FNYEAQ, per germline. Here the CDR3 DNA reads TGTGCCAGCAGCCGAGGTGGGGTCAGGGCGAACACCGGGGAGCTGTTTTTT. Protein sequence: CASSRGGVRANTGELFF.

The J gene is TRBJ1-2, the V gene TRBV6-5; the D gene is possibly TRBD1 (5 bases). CDR1 and CDR2 from the germline V gene are MNHEY and SVGAGI. The germline V and J ends were trimmed by 2 bases and 5 bases, with 9 bases remaining between them. This CDR3 region has 13 residues. CDR3 protein: CASSYTQEYGYTF. The CDR3, as DNA: TGTGCCAGCAGTTACACACAGGAGTATGGCTACACCTTC.